This T cell receptor beta chain was found in a study of blood T cell repertoires in COVID-19. Study-level information: PBMCs, B-cell-depleted T cells, or T cells were the source of the cDNA or gDNA that made up the material.

Source study methods: Reference gene primer amplification gave estimated nucleated cell counts. TCRdb's copy holds only in-frame clones and misses some; the assay was immunoSEQ multiplex PCR. The V and J calls and clone size were taken over from that table, and D and trimming were inferred from the DNA. The sample yields about 300,000 clones, about 85% seen once. Germline-derived CDR1 and CDR2 are SGHDT and YYEEEE. The CDR3 spans 14 residues. Trimming took off 5 bases at V and 1 base at J, with 12 bases between the two ends. This chain uses TRBV5-6 with TRBJ1-1; D is ambiguous. Sequencing input: peripheral blood. This TCR came from a man younger than 35 with active or convalescent COVID-19. The CDR3 nucleotides read TGTGCCAGCAGTTCTCGTTACGGGAACACTGAAGCTTTCTTT. Translated: CASSSRYGNTEAFF. Combining the CDR3 with reference TRBV5-6 and TRBJ1-1 gives the whole variable domain DAGVTQSPTHLIKTRGQQVTLRCSPKSGHDTVSWYQQALGQGPQFIFQYYEEEERQRGNFPDRFSGHQFPNYSSELNVNALLLGDSALYLCASSSRYGNTEAFFGQGTRLTVV.